This section outlines one TCR beta chain sequence together with its context. In the authors' workflow: Reference gene primers were amplified, and this amplification served to estimate nucleated cell counts. Clones were read by immunoSEQ multiplex PCR, and TCRdb kept only the in-frame ones, dropping some. Clonal size and the V and J genes are those of that table, whereas D and trimming came from the DNA. The sample includes 150,000 to 200,000 clones, approximately 80% of them seen just once. The sample comes from a study of blood T cell repertoires in COVID-19. For the study at large: COVID-19 samples collected from the United States, Italy and Spain covered acute and convalescent phases. In each case, the material was cDNA or gDNA derived from T cells, B-cell-depleted T cells, or PBMCs.

With V trimmed by 6 bases and J by 11 bases, 14 bases remained unmatched. Germline V gene lookup returns CDR1 SGHRS and CDR2 YFSETQ. This CDR3 spans 14 amino acids. This clonotype originated in a woman of 80 years or more with acute or convalescent COVID-19. The sequencing sample was made of peripheral blood. The chain carries TRBV5-1 and TRBJ2-7; 10 bases are a match to TRBD2. The CDR3 region has the DNA TGCGCCAGCAACCGGCGGGACTATAGCGGGAGGAAGTACTTC. Translated: CASNRRDYSGRKYF.